A single sample gave rise to the 10 T cell receptor beta chains below, sequenced in a study of siplizumab effects on memory and regulatory T cells. Only in-frame clones appear in the TCRdb table, and some are missing; sequencing was by immunoSEQ multiplex PCR. Of nearly 85,000 clones listed, 85% to 95% are singletons. The sample taken for sequencing was CD8+ T cells sorted from blood. The receptors stem from a human donor in good health.

The CDR3 DNA is TGTGCCACCAGCAGAGATCATGTGGGGATCTCCTACAATGAGCAGTTCTTC. As protein: CATSRDHVGISYNEQFF. The chain has TRBV15 and TRBJ2-1; D is uncertain. Germline V gene lookup returns CDR1 LNHNV and CDR2 YYDKDF (reference sequence). The V and J ends lost 0 bases and 0 bases respectively, with 12 bases between them. There are 17 residues in the CDR3.

The V and J genes are TRBV6-1 and TRBJ1-4, with unresolved D. Trimming shortened V by 4 bases and J by 0 bases, and 9 bases separated the two germline ends. CDR3 length: 15 amino acids. Germline lookup yields CDR1 MNHNS and CDR2 SASEGT. The CDR3 DNA reads as TGTGCCAGCAGTGTGAGGGCGACAACTAATGAAAAACTGTTTTTT. Protein: CASSVRATTNEKLFF.

The rearrangement links TRBV18 to TRBJ1-1; 10 nucleotides match TRBD1. This CDR3 region has 19 residues. CDR1 is KGHSH and CDR2 is LQKENI in the germline V gene. The ends lost 1 base at V and 2 bases at J; junction bases unmatched: 13. The CDR3 DNA reads as TGTGCCAGCTCACCACTTAGACCGGGACAGGGGTGGGTTAACACTGAAGCTTTCTTT. Protein product: CASSPLRPGQGWVNTEAFF.

J is TRBJ2-3 and V is TRBV19, with D possibly TRBD1 on 5 matching bases. Deletions cut 5 bases from V and 0 bases from J, with 21 bases between. The CDR3 has 18 residues. Germline assignment: CDR1 LNHDA and CDR2 SQIVND (reference sequence). The CDR3 sequence is CASSAHFRPGSSTDTQYF. The CDR3 region has the DNA TGTGCCAGTAGTGCCCATTTTCGGCCAGGGTCTAGCACAGATACGCAGTATTTT.

In its sample, this clone was seen once. This chain links TRBV4-1 with TRBJ2-2; tentatively, D is TRBD2 (5 bases). This CDR3 contains 17 residues. Trimming removed 2 bases from V and 6 bases from J, with 19 bases in between. Germline loops: CDR1 MGHRA, CDR2 YSYEKL. CDR3 DNA sequence: TGCGCCAGCAGCCAACCCCCCGGGGAAATCGAGCCCGGGGAGCTGTTTTTT. It yields the protein CASSQPPGEIEPGELFF.

The gene calls are TRBV7-6 and TRBJ2-7; perhaps D is TRBD1 or TRBD2 (5 bases each). Germline V gene data show CDR1 as SGHVS and CDR2 as FNYEAQ. CDR3 length equals 15 residues. Deletions cut 0 bases from V and 5 bases from J, with 14 bases between. CDR3 residues: CASSLAGPSSDEQYF. The CDR3 region has the DNA TGTGCCAGCAGCTTAGCGGGACCTTCCTCTGACGAGCAGTACTTC. The variable domain in full, completed from reference TRBV7-6 and TRBJ2-7, reads GAGVSQSPRYKVTKRGQDVALRCDPISGHVSLYWYRQALGQGPEFLTYFNYEAQQDKSGLPNDRFSAERPEGSISTLTIQRTEQRDSAMYRCASSLAGPSSDEQYFGPGTRLTVT.

V is TRBV28 and J is TRBJ2-2, with TRBD1 as a possible D gene (5 bases). V dropped 2 bases and J dropped 6 bases, with 7 bases sitting between them. The germline V gene has CDR1 MDHEN and CDR2 SYDVKM. This CDR3 comprises 13 residues. The CDR3 region is CASSLAGPGELFF. For the CDR3, the DNA is TGTGCCAGCAGTTTAGCAGGGCCCGGGGAGCTGTTTTTT.

The chain recombines TRBV9 with TRBJ1-2; D perhaps matches TRBD1 (6 bases). Trimming took 3 bases from V and 6 from J, leaving 15 bases between them. This CDR3 has 14 amino acids. Per germline, CDR1 SGDLS and CDR2 YYNGEE. CDR3 coding DNA: TGTGCCAGCAGCGACTCAGGGGATTTTAATGGCTACACCTTC. Its protein is CASSDSGDFNGYTF.

The chain uses TRBV5-5 and TRBJ2-1; the D is unclear. The CDR3 covers 13 residues. V dropped 3 bases and J dropped 6 bases, with 10 bases sitting between them. The germline V gene has CDR1 SGHKS and CDR2 YYEKEE (reference sequence). The CDR3 bases are TGTGCCAGCAGCTCAGGACCCTCCAATGAGCAGTTCTTC. Translated, it gives CASSSGPSNEQFF.

The chain carries TRBV9 and TRBJ2-1, with D possibly being TRBD2 (6 bases). The CDR3 is made up of 16 amino acids. V was trimmed by 5 bases and J by 6 bases, leaving 21 bases between them. The germline gives CDR1 SGDLS, CDR2 YYNGEE. The chain's CDR3 is CASRSGGAGVGNEQFF. CDR3 in DNA: TGTGCCAGCAGGTCGGGCGGGGCTGGTGTCGGCAATGAGCAGTTCTTC.